What follows describes a single TCR beta chain. What it binds is not known. The sample is drawn from a study of OX40 agonist ivuxolimab in advanced cancers. Looking at the study overall: Ivuxolimab, which is an agonistic anti-OX40 (CD134) antibody, was administered to the patients. Study-wide results and caveats: Certain nonresponding patients likewise had low normalized T-cell clonal expansion.

Profiled with immunoSEQ multiplex PCR; TCRdb holds only in-frame clones, not every one. The sample has about 61,000 clones, 85% to 90% seen once. V was pared by 0 bases and J by 0 bases, with 1 base of the junction left unmatched. There are 16 residues in the CDR3. Germline V gives CDR1 SGHRS, CDR2 YFSETQ. This TCR derives from an adult with an advanced solid tumor such as melanoma, head and neck, liver or kidney cancer. Sequenced material: CD4+ or CD8+ T cells sorted from blood, taken in a trial of the OX40 agonist ivuxolimab. V usage is TRBV5-1 and J usage is TRBJ2-2, with 8 bases matching TRBD2. CDR3 sequence: CASSLGGGPNTGELFF. In DNA form, the CDR3 reads TGCGCCAGCAGCTTGGGCGGGGGGCCGAACACCGGGGAGCTGTTTTTT.